The 23 T cell receptor beta chains in this list originate from one sample, sequenced in a study of T cells in Graves' hyperthyroidism and ophthalmopathy. From RNA transcripts, TCR beta CDR3 regions were amplified. During a first-round RT-PCR of the TCR CDR3, the HTBI primer set was used. Each CDR3 protein gets one entry after TCRdb re-called the multiplex PCR reads with MiXCR. The table has hundreds of thousands of distinct CDR3 sequences, around 14% seen once. The sequencing sample was made of blood. These receptor sequences come from a young woman with Graves' hyperthyroidism.

In its sample, this clonotype was seen many times. J is TRBJ1-5 and V is TRBV27; 8 bases align to TRBD1. Germline CDR1 and CDR2: MNHEY and SMNVEV (reference sequence). This CDR3 contains 15 residues. The junction had 11 bases not matched to a gene; V was cut back by 6 bases and J by 7 bases. CDR3 DNA: TGTGCCAGCAGGACATATGACAGGGGCTGGCAGCCCCAGCATTTT. Amino acids: CASRTYDRGWQPQHF.

Note on this clonotype: The junction does not match germline at one end; this may be a read error. The chain combines TRBV20-1 with TRBJ2-1, with D unclear. Germline V lookup: CDR1 DFQATT, CDR2 SNEGSKA (reference sequence). The CDR3 is 15 residues long. The CDR3 spells CSARDLGRATPEHFF. The CDR3 DNA reads TGCAGTGCTAGAGATCTTGGTAGGGCGACCCCTGAGCATTTCTTC.

This clonotype was seen ten or more times. The chain uses TRBV7-2 and TRBJ2-7; D is ambiguous. V was pared by 4 bases and J by 2 bases, with 12 bases between. Germline V CDR1 and CDR2: SGHTA, FQGNSA. This CDR3 spans 14 amino acids. The CDR3 region is CASSSHDHPYEQYF. The CDR3 DNA follows: TGTGCCAGCAGCTCCCATGACCACCCCTACGAGCAGTACTTC. The variable domain in full, completed from reference TRBV7-2 and TRBJ2-7, reads GAGVSQSPSNKVTEKGKDVELRCDPISGHTALYWYRQSLGQGLEFLIYFQGNSAPDKSGLPSDRFSAERTGGSVSTLTIQRTQQEDSAVYLCASSSHDHPYEQYFGPGTRLTVT.

The chain has TRBV6-2 or TRBV6-3 and TRBJ2-4; TRBD2 might be the D (6 bases). Trimming pared 4 bases from V and 0 bases from J, leaving 13 bases between. The CDR3 is 16 residues long. The V gene's germline CDR1 is MNHEY and CDR2 SVGEGT. CDR3: CASSWDFTLAKNIQYF. The CDR3 DNA is TGTGCCAGCAGTTGGGACTTTACTCTAGCCAAAAACATTCAGTACTTC.

The chain links TRBV20-1 to TRBJ2-1; D may be TRBD2 (5 bases). The CDR3 consists of 16 residues. Germline CDR1 reads DFQATT; CDR2 reads SNEGSKA (reference sequence). V lost 3 bases and J lost 1, with 16 bases in between. CDR3 sequence: CSARAGLFTSYNEQFF. CDR3 coding DNA: TGCAGTGCTAGGGCCGGACTCTTTACTTCCTACAATGAGCAGTTCTTC.

Comment on this clonotype: The junction and the germline gene differ at one end; a read error may be behind it. The rearrangement links TRBV7-8 to TRBJ1-2, with D possibly being TRBD1 (6 bases). Germline V gives CDR1 SGHVS, CDR2 FQNEAQ. The CDR3 runs to 14 residues. This CDR3 is CASGLVAGEDGYTF. The CDR3 region has the DNA TGTGCCAGCGGCTTAGTGGCAGGGGAGGATGGCTACACCTTC.

Many counts were recorded for this clonotype. The genes are TRBV19 and TRBJ2-1, with a weak D call TRBD2 (5 bases). The V gene lost 5 bases and the J gene lost 0 bases, with 11 bases spanning the gap. The germline V gene encodes CDR1 LNHDA and CDR2 SQIVND (reference sequence). The CDR3 contains 15 residues. The CDR3 region is CASSLGLNSYNEQFF. CDR3 sequence (DNA): TGTGCCAGTAGTCTCGGACTTAACTCCTACAATGAGCAGTTCTTC.

V and J are TRBV7-9 and TRBJ1-1; tentative D call: TRBD1 (5 bases). V gave up 4 bases and J gave up 3 bases, with 12 bases separating them. Looked up from germline, CDR1 is SEHNR and CDR2 is FQNEAQ (reference sequence). The CDR3 spans 14 residues. CDR3 loop: CASSSLPGDTEAFF. CDR3 nucleotides: TGTGCCAGCAGCTCCCTCCCGGGGGACACTGAAGCTTTCTTT.

J is TRBJ2-1 and V is TRBV5-1; 11 bases align to TRBD2. The CDR3 loop spans 18 amino acids. Per germline, CDR1 SGHRS and CDR2 YFSETQ. The V gene end was trimmed by 4 bases and the J gene end by 2 bases; junction bases not matched to a gene: 11. The CDR3 coding sequence is TGCGCCAGCAGCCCGGTAGCGGGAGGGCCGGTCGCCTACAATGAGCAGTTCTTC. Its translation: CASSPVAGGPVAYNEQFF.

In its sample, this clonotype was seen a few times. The chain is built from TRBV19 and TRBJ1-4, with D unclear. Trimming took off 3 bases at V and 5 bases at J, with 10 bases between the two ends. The CDR3 loop spans 14 amino acids. The germline gives CDR1 LNHDA, CDR2 SQIVND (reference sequence). Here the CDR3 reads CASSIRGSNEKLFF. The DNA of the CDR3 is TGTGCCAGTAGTATCCGGGGATCAAATGAAAAACTGTTTTTT.

This clonotype was counted a single time. The V gene is TRBV2, the J gene TRBJ2-3, with 12 bases that match TRBD1. The CDR3 is 14 amino acids. Germline assignment: CDR1 SNHLY and CDR2 FYNNEI. V trimming: 8 bases; J trimming: 1 base; junction bases outside the gene matches: 1. In nucleotides, the CDR3 is TGTGCCAGCTGGGACAGGGGGCGCACAGATACGCAGTATTTT. Translation: CASWDRGRTDTQYF.

This clonotype was detected ten times or more. The chain has TRBV30 and TRBJ1-2; D is undetermined. The CDR3 is 11 amino acids. Germline V lookup: CDR1 GTSNPN, CDR2 SVGIG (reference sequence). Trimming removed 3 bases from V and 5 bases from J, with 7 bases in between. DNA for the CDR3: TGTGCCTGGAGCGGCCTATATGGCTACACCTTC. Its translation is CAWSGLYGYTF.

Concerning this clonotype itself: Being one base from a much bigger clone, this may be a read error. CDR3 nucleotide sequence: TGTGCCAGCAGCTTAGATGTGAACACCAGGGAGCTGTTTTTT. It translates to CASSLDVNTRELFF. The chain joins TRBV11-2 to TRBJ2-2; no definite D call. The germline CDR1 and CDR2 sequences are SGHAT and FQNNGV. This CDR3 comprises 14 residues.

Many counts were recorded for this clonotype. This chain uses TRBV20-1 with TRBJ2-5; 10 positions match TRBD2. The V gene end was trimmed by 6 bases and the J gene end by 1 base; junction bases not matched to a gene: 14. Germline lookup yields CDR1 DFQATT and CDR2 SNEGSKA (reference sequence). The CDR3 covers 17 residues. The CDR3 loop is CSAMTSGPKIAQETQYF. CDR3 nucleotides: TGCAGTGCAATGACTAGCGGGCCCAAGATAGCCCAAGAGACCCAGTACTTC.

This clonotype was seen many times. The chain uses TRBV28 and TRBJ2-7; D gene uncertain. CDR3 size: 13 residues. The germline V and J ends were trimmed by 5 bases and 6 bases, with 14 bases remaining between them. Per germline, CDR1 MDHEN and CDR2 SYDVKM. CDR3 DNA: TGTGCCAGCAGTCCCCCCGAGGTCGGCGAGCAGTACTTC. Its protein is CASSPPEVGEQYF.

This clonotype came up many times. The genes are TRBV19 and TRBJ1-5; D is uncertain. This CDR3 region has 15 residues. Trimming removed 7 bases from V and 1 base from J, with 14 bases in between. CDR1 and CDR2 (germline): LNHDA, SQIVND (reference sequence). The CDR3 loop reads CASTEAGNSNQPQHF. The CDR3 DNA reads as TGTGCCAGTACCGAGGCGGGGAACAGCAATCAGCCCCAGCATTTT. Variable domain in full (rest from reference TRBV19 and TRBJ1-5): DGGITQSPKYLFRKEGQNVTLSCEQNLNHDAMYWYRQDPGQGLRLIYYSQIVNDFQKGDIAEGYSVSREKKESFPLTVTSAQKNPTAFYLCASTEAGNSNQPQHFGDGTRLSIL.

This clonotype was counted ten times or more. The chain links TRBV20-1 to TRBJ2-1, with 8 nucleotides matching TRBD2. This CDR3 has 14 residues. Germline-derived CDR1 and CDR2 are DFQATT and SNEGSKA (reference sequence). V lost 3 bases to trimming and J lost 7 bases; unmatched junction nucleotides: 8. CDR3 DNA: TGCAGTGCTAGTAGACTAGCGATTGCTAATGAGCAGTTCTTC. Its translation: CSASRLAIANEQFF.

This clonotype was counted ten times or more. The chain uses TRBV18 and TRBJ2-5, with D perhaps TRBD2 (5 bases). Trimming pared 2 bases from V and 13 bases from J, leaving 20 bases between. The CDR3 runs 14 residues. Germline CDR1 is KGHSH and CDR2 is LQKENI. CDR3 in DNA: TGTGCCAGCTCACCAGACGATTCCGGAAGAGAGGGGTACTTC. The encoded protein is CASSPDDSGREGYF.

This clonotype has at least ten counts. V and J are TRBV5-6 and TRBJ2-3; D is perhaps TRBD2 (6 bases). The V end was cut by 4 bases, the J end by 11 bases, with 20 bases between. Germline V gene data show CDR1 as SGHDT and CDR2 as YYEEEE. The CDR3 runs 14 residues. CDR3 loop: CASSPGTSRRRQYF. The CDR3, as DNA: TGTGCCAGCAGCCCCGGAACTAGCCGTCGGAGGCAGTATTTT.

The chain links TRBV11-2 to TRBJ2-1; 10 nucleotides match TRBD2. The trim removed 3 bases at V and 4 bases at J, leaving 15 bases unmatched. This CDR3 is built from 19 residues. Germline CDR1 and CDR2: SGHAT and FQNNGV. The CDR3 DNA reads as TGTGCCAGCAGCTTCTTGCGGACTTCCCTAGCGGGAGTGTACAATGAGCAGTTCTTC. Its protein product is CASSFLRTSLAGVYNEQFF.

The V gene is TRBV6-7, the J gene TRBJ1-2; TRBD1 aligns across 10 bases. TRBV6-7 is marked as an open reading frame, function uncertain. CDR3 size: 20 residues. J gave up 3 bases and V 6 bases, and 22 bases lay outside the gene matches. CDR3 DNA sequence: TGTGCCAGCAGACCCTACCGGGACAGGGGCGAACCCCGACGCGACTATGGCTACACCTTC. Its translation is CASRPYRDRGEPRRDYGYTF.

At least ten counts were recorded for this clonotype. The rearrangement uses TRBV12-3 or TRBV12-4 and TRBJ1-1; perhaps TRBD1 as D (5 bases). V lost 6 bases to trimming and J lost 3 bases, with 11 bases between them. The length of the CDR3 is 13 residues. In nucleotides, the CDR3 is TGTGCCAGCAGCAACAGACAGTACACTGAAGCTTTCTTT. Translated: CASSNRQYTEAFF.

This clonotype was recorded at least ten times. The J gene is TRBJ2-1, the V gene TRBV7-8; D might be TRBD1 (6 bases). Germline V gene sequence: CDR1 SGHVS, CDR2 FQNEAQ. This CDR3 contains 14 residues. Trimming removed 3 bases from V and 5 bases from J, with 11 bases in between. CDR3: CASSFGQGNNEQFF. Here the CDR3 DNA reads TGTGCCAGCAGCTTTGGGCAGGGGAACAATGAGCAGTTCTTC.